The 28 T cell receptor beta chains below all came from one sample that was sequenced in a study of blood T cell repertoires in COVID-19. Generated by immunoSEQ multiplex PCR, the TCRdb table keeps only in-frame clones and is missing some. This repertoire shows 200,000 to 300,000 clones, around 90% found once; its top ten account for more than 4.5%. The sequenced sample consisted of peripheral blood. These receptors were taken from a woman aged 55 to 70 with COVID-19, enrolled during active disease.

J is TRBJ2-2 and V is TRBV19; tentative D call: TRBD1 (6 bases). Looked up from germline, CDR1 is LNHDA and CDR2 is SQIVND (reference sequence). The CDR3 has 13 residues. Trimming shortened V by 7 bases and J by 5 bases, and 11 bases separated the two germline ends. CDR3 in amino acids: CASNRVGTGELFF. The CDR3 DNA sequence: TGTGCCAGTAACAGGGTTGGTACCGGGGAGCTGTTTTTT.

The chain carries TRBV19 and TRBJ1-1, with 9 bases matching TRBD1. From germline, CDR1 is LNHDA and CDR2 SQIVND (reference sequence). With V trimmed by 4 bases and J by 2 bases, 2 bases remained unmatched. CDR3 length: 14 amino acids. The CDR3 nucleotides read TGTGCCAGTAGTACCACAGGGGGCAACACTGAAGCTTTCTTT. The encoded protein is CASSTTGGNTEAFF.

The chain couples TRBV10-3 to TRBJ2-1; 9 positions match TRBD2. The CDR3 is 14 amino acids. The J segment lost 6 bases and the V segment lost 4 bases, leaving 4 bases of the junction unmatched. Germline lookup yields CDR1 ENHRY and CDR2 SYGVKD. CDR3 nucleotides: TGTGCCATCAGTGGGCTAGCGGGACCCAATGAGCAGTTCTTC. Protein: CAISGLAGPNEQFF.

The genes are TRBV6-2 or TRBV6-3 and TRBJ1-2; D call uncertain. The V gene's germline CDR1 is MNHEY and CDR2 SVGEGT. There are 14 residues in the CDR3. Between the trimmed V and J ends, which lost 2 bases and 5 bases, there was a span of 12 bases. This CDR3 is CASSYSPSRYGYTF. CDR3 bases: TGTGCCAGCAGTTACAGCCCTTCAAGATATGGCTACACCTTC.

The J gene is TRBJ1-5, the V gene TRBV28, with 9 bases lining up with TRBD1. This CDR3 has 15 amino acids. Germline-derived CDR1 and CDR2 are MDHEN and SYDVKM. Trimming cost V 6 bases and J 6 bases; bases outside gene matches: 9. In nucleotides, the CDR3 is TGTGCCAGCAGCACCGGGACAGGGTTGATTCAGCCCCAGCATTTT. It codes for CASSTGTGLIQPQHF.

This clone has more than one count but fewer than ten. The chain is built from TRBV6-6 and TRBJ1-5, with D uncertain. V lost 6 bases to trimming and J lost 7 bases, with 16 bases between them. CDR3 length equals 14 residues. In germline, CDR1 is MNHNY, CDR2 SVGAGI (reference sequence). The CDR3 protein is CASSIHHSQQPQHF. CDR3 in DNA: TGTGCCAGCAGCATCCACCACTCACAGCAGCCCCAGCATTTT.

This rearrangement joins TRBV7-2 to TRBJ2-1, with D tentatively TRBD2 (7 bases). This CDR3 has 16 residues. Germline V CDR1 and CDR2: SGHTA, FQGNSA. The ends were cut back, 2 bases at V and 10 bases at J, with 21 bases in the middle. The CDR3 region has the DNA TGTGCCAGCAGCTTAAGGGGGGGTAGCCGGGGCTCGGAGCAGTTCTTC. Translation: CASSLRGGSRGSEQFF.

This sequence joins TRBV27 and TRBJ1-1, with 8 bases identical to TRBD1. The CDR3 has 13 residues. V trimming: 6 bases; J trimming: 5 bases; junction bases outside the gene matches: 5. The germline V gene has CDR1 MNHEY and CDR2 SMNVEV (reference sequence). The CDR3 sequence: CASSAGGRTEAFF. The DNA for the CDR3 is TGTGCCAGCAGCGCAGGGGGCCGTACTGAAGCTTTCTTT.

This clone showed up just once. The rearrangement joins TRBV4-1 to TRBJ2-1, with D maybe TRBD2 (5 bases). This CDR3 region has 17 residues. The germline V gene has CDR1 MGHRA and CDR2 YSYEKL. V was shortened by 0 bases and J by 4 bases, with 16 bases between the two germline ends. CDR3 protein: CASSQERGGLRYNEQFF. The CDR3 DNA follows: TGCGCCAGCAGCCAAGAGCGAGGAGGATTACGTTACAATGAGCAGTTCTTC.

This chain connects TRBV19 to TRBJ1-3; TRBD1 agrees at 7 bases. Trimming removed 6 bases from V and 4 bases from J; junction bases left unmatched: 9. The V gene's germline CDR1 is LNHDA and CDR2 SQIVND (reference sequence). The CDR3 runs 15 residues. CDR3 sequence reads: CASRPATGRGNTIYF. The CDR3 bases are TGTGCCAGTAGGCCTGCGACAGGGCGCGGAAACACCATATATTTT.

The V and J genes are TRBV28 and TRBJ1-5; D gene unclear. Per germline, CDR1 MDHEN and CDR2 SYDVKM. V lost 3 bases and J lost 2, with 8 bases in between. This CDR3 spans 14 amino acids. The DNA for the CDR3 is TGTGCCAGCAGTTTGTTGTCGGGCAATCAGCCCCAGCATTTT. This encodes CASSLLSGNQPQHF.

This chain uses TRBV7-9 with TRBJ2-7; maybe TRBD2 (6 bases). Trimming cost V 5 bases and J 4 bases, with 9 bases left between them. This CDR3 region has 12 residues. In germline, CDR1 is SEHNR, CDR2 FQNEAQ (reference sequence). The CDR3 loop reads CASSHGTYEQYF. CDR3 sequence (DNA): TGTGCCAGCAGCCATGGGACTTACGAGCAGTACTTC.

The chain employs TRBV6-2 or TRBV6-3 and TRBJ2-1, with 9 bases lining up with TRBD2. Unmatched junction bases numbered 6, after V lost 4 bases and J lost 8 bases. The CDR3 contains 14 residues. The germline V gene has CDR1 MNHEY and CDR2 SVGEGT. CDR3 sequence: CASSSLAGIDEQFF. The CDR3, as DNA: TGTGCCAGCAGTTCTCTAGCGGGGATCGATGAGCAGTTCTTC.

This clone was seen a single time. The chain has TRBV7-2 and TRBJ2-3, with D tentatively TRBD1 (5 bases). With 0 bases removed from V and 6 bases from J, the gap between germline ends came to 10 bases. The V gene's germline CDR1 is SGHTA and CDR2 FQGNSA. CDR3 length: 14 amino acids. CDR3 residues: CASSLARGSDTQYF. The CDR3 DNA is TGTGCCAGCAGCTTAGCAAGGGGATCGGATACGCAGTATTTT.

The chain joins TRBV25-1 to TRBJ2-3, with D tentatively TRBD1 (5 bases). The CDR3 loop spans 18 amino acids. V was shortened by 6 bases and J by 2 bases, with 24 bases between the two germline ends. Germline assignment: CDR1 MGHDK and CDR2 SYGVNS. The CDR3 sequence: CASREPGDSRKHTDTQYF. The DNA of the CDR3 is TGTGCCAGCAGGGAACCCGGCGACAGCCGGAAACACACAGATACGCAGTATTTT. The full variable domain, with the rest looked up from reference TRBV25-1 and TRBJ2-3, is EADIYQTPRYLVIGTGKKITLECSQTMGHDKMYWYQQDPGMELHLIHYSYGVNSTEKGDLSSESTVSRIRTEHFPLTLESARPSHTSQYLCASREPGDSRKHTDTQYFGPGTRLTVL.

The V and J genes are TRBV5-6 and TRBJ2-1; 11 nucleotides align to TRBD1. V shed 4 bases and J 8 bases; nucleotides not matched to a gene: 14. The CDR3 covers 17 residues. Germline loops: CDR1 SGHDT, CDR2 YYEEEE. The CDR3 protein is CASSTSGTGGYRHEQFF. CDR3 DNA sequence: TGTGCCAGCAGCACTTCCGGGACAGGGGGTTATCGTCATGAGCAGTTCTTC.

This chain connects TRBV19 to TRBJ2-1, with 11 bases that match TRBD2. The CDR3 contains 15 residues. Germline V gene sequence: CDR1 LNHDA, CDR2 SQIVND (reference sequence). Trimming cost V 5 bases and J 5 bases; bases outside gene matches: 5. The CDR3 loop reads CASSSRLAGNNEQFF. CDR3 coding DNA: TGTGCCAGTAGTTCCCGACTAGCGGGGAACAATGAGCAGTTCTTC.

The chain recombines TRBV19 with TRBJ2-1, with 7 bases aligning to TRBD2. V was pared by 6 bases and J by 5 bases, with 7 bases of the junction left unmatched. The CDR3 contains 14 residues. The V gene's germline CDR1 is LNHDA and CDR2 SQIVND (reference sequence). The CDR3 protein is CASSPGTNNNEQFF. CDR3 in DNA: TGTGCCAGTAGCCCCGGGACTAATAACAATGAGCAGTTCTTC.

The chain joins TRBV15 to TRBJ1-5, with D unclear. Trimming stripped 8 bases from V and 2 bases from J, with 13 bases between. The CDR3 has 14 amino acids. Germline V gives CDR1 LNHNV, CDR2 YYDKDF (reference sequence). The CDR3 spells CATQAGGGNQPQHF. The DNA of the CDR3 is TGTGCCACCCAAGCAGGCGGGGGCAATCAGCCCCAGCATTTT.

The chain employs TRBV5-4 and TRBJ2-5; no reliable D call. Trimming stripped 4 bases from V and 5 bases from J, with 12 bases between. The CDR3 loop spans 13 amino acids. Looked up from germline, CDR1 is SGHNT and CDR2 is YYREEE (reference sequence). The DNA of the CDR3 is TGTGCCAGCAGCCTAGAAGCTAGGGAGACCCAGTACTTC. Protein sequence: CASSLEARETQYF. Looking up the rest from reference TRBV5-4 and TRBJ2-5 gives the full variable domain: ETGVTQSPTHLIKTRGQQVTLRCSSQSGHNTVSWYQQALGQGPQFIFQYYREEENGRGNFPPRFSGLQFPNYSSELNVNALELDDSALYLCASSLEARETQYFGPGTRLLVL.

A single count supports this clone. The chain joins TRBV6-5 to TRBJ1-1; D is ambiguous. Trimming pared 0 bases from V and 2 bases from J, leaving 13 bases between. CDR1 MNHEY and CDR2 SVGAGI come from the germline V gene. The CDR3 has 16 residues. The CDR3 spells CASSYSRTWANTEAFF. The CDR3 coding sequence is TGTGCCAGCAGTTACTCGAGAACTTGGGCAAACACTGAAGCTTTCTTT.

CDR3: CASSTDRLGTDTQYF. CDR3 sequence (DNA): TGTGCCAGCAGCACGGACAGGTTGGGCACAGATACGCAGTATTTT. The genes are TRBV2 and TRBJ2-3; 7 nucleotides agree with TRBD1. The CDR3 is 15 residues long. V shed 6 bases, J shed 1 base, and the junction held 7 bases outside the gene matches. The germline V gene encodes CDR1 SNHLY and CDR2 FYNNEI.

This clone showed up just a few times. A junction boundary mismatches the germline segment, possibly from a read error. V is TRBV3-1 (or the pseudogene TRBV3-2) and J is TRBJ2-2; TRBD2 agrees at 11 bases. The germline gives CDR1 LGHDT, CDR2 YNNKEL (reference sequence). This CDR3 comprises 17 residues. This CDR3 reads CASTQGTSGGNTGELFF. CDR3 DNA sequence: TGTGCCAGCACCCAAGGGACTAGCGGAGGGAACACCGGGGAGCTGTTTTTT.

The rearrangement joins TRBV19 to TRBJ2-7, with a weak D call TRBD1 (6 bases). The V gene's germline CDR1 is LNHDA and CDR2 SQIVND (reference sequence). The CDR3 sequence is 16 residues long. V shed 0 bases and J shed 0 bases, with 12 bases lying between them. CDR3 loop: CASSIDWTVSSYEQYF. In DNA form, the CDR3 reads TGTGCCAGTAGTATAGATTGGACAGTGAGCTCCTACGAGCAGTACTTC.

The CDR3 region has the DNA TGTGCCACCAGCACGAGGACTAGCGGGAGAGTTGTCGATGAGCAGTTCTTC. This sequence encodes CATSTRTSGRVVDEQFF. The chain recombines TRBV15 with TRBJ2-1; 13 bases align to TRBD2. Germline trimming cut 4 bases from V and 8 bases from J; bases unmatched to any gene: 11. CDR1 is LNHNV, CDR2 YYDKDF, per germline (reference sequence). The CDR3 extends over 17 amino acids.

The chain recombines TRBV5-1 with TRBJ2-1; D is unresolved. The V and J ends lost 6 bases and 2 bases respectively, with 12 bases between them. CDR3 length: 14 residues. Germline CDR1 is SGHRS and CDR2 is YFSETQ. The CDR3 bases are TGCGCCAGCAATACTAATGCGGCCTACAATGAGCAGTTCTTC. The encoded protein is CASNTNAAYNEQFF.

This clone occurred a few times. The chain links TRBV7-4 to TRBJ1-6; 9 bases fit TRBD1. This CDR3 is 20 amino acids long. CDR1 is SGHVT, CDR2 SQSDAQ, per germline. The ends lost 1 base at V and 9 bases at J; junction bases unmatched: 19. The CDR3, as DNA: TGTGCCAGCAGCTTAGTAGGGCCCGCTAGGGACAGGGAGTTGGGTTCACCCCTCCACTTT. It specifies CASSLVGPARDRELGSPLHF. Looking up the rest from reference TRBV7-4 and TRBJ1-6 gives the full variable domain: GAGVSQSPRYKVAKRGRDVALRCDSISGHVTLYWYRQTLGQGSEVLTYSQSDAQRDKSGRPSGRFSAERPERSVSTLKIQRTEQGDSAVYLCASSLVGPARDRELGSPLHFGNGTRLTVT.

The chain carries TRBV2 and TRBJ1-2; D unclear. CDR1 SNHLY and CDR2 FYNNEI come from the germline V gene. Trimming left V 3 bases short and J 5 bases short, with 10 bases between. CDR3 length: 13 amino acids. CDR3 nucleotides: TGTGCCAGCAGTGACAGTACACGATATGGCTACACCTTC. This codes for CASSDSTRYGYTF.